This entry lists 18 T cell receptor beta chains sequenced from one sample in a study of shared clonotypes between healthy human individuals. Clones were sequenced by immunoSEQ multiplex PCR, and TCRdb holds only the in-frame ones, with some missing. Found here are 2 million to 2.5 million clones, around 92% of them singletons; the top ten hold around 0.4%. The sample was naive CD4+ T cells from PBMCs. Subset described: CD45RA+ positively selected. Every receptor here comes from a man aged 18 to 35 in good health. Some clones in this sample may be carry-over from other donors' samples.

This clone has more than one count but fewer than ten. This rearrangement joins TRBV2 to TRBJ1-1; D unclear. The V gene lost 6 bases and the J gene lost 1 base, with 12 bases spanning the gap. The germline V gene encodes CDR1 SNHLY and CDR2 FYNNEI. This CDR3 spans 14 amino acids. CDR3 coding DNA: TGTGCCAGCAGGATCTTCCCCCCGAACACTGAAGCTTTCTTT. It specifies CASRIFPPNTEAFF.

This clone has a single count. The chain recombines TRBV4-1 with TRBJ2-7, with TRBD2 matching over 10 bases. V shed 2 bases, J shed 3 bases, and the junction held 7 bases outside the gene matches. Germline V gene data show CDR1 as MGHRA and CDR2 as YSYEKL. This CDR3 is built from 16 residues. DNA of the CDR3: TGCGCCAGCAGCCAAACCCTCCTAGCGGGAGACTACGAGCAGTACTTC. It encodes CASSQTLLAGDYEQYF.

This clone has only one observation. CDR3 sequence: CASSERYITNTEAFF. The CDR3 DNA reads as TGCGCCAGCAGTGAACGGTACATTACAAACACTGAAGCTTTCTTT. This chain uses TRBV10-2 with TRBJ1-1, with D uncertain. The V gene lost 3 bases and the J gene lost 2 bases, with 13 bases spanning the gap. Germline V gene data show CDR1 as WSHSY and CDR2 as SAAADI. This CDR3 has 15 residues.

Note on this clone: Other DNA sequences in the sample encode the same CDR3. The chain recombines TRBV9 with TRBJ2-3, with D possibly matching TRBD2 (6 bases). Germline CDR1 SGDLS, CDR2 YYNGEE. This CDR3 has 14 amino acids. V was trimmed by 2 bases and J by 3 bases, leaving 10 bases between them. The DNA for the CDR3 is TGTGCCAGCAGCGTCCTTAGCGGTACAGATACGCAGTATTTT. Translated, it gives CASSVLSGTDTQYF. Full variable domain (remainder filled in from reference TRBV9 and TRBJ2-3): DSGVTQTPKHLITATGQRVTLRCSPRSGDLSVYWYQQSLDQGLQFLIQYYNGEERAKGNILERFSAQQFPDLHSELNLSSLELGDSALYFCASSVLSGTDTQYFGPGTRLTVL.

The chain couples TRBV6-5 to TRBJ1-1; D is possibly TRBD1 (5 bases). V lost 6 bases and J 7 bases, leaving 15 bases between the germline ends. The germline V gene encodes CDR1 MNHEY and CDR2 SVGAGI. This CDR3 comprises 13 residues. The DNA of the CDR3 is TGTGCCAGCAGCTCGGCCGGGACTAATGAAGCTTTCTTT. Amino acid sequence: CASSSAGTNEAFF.

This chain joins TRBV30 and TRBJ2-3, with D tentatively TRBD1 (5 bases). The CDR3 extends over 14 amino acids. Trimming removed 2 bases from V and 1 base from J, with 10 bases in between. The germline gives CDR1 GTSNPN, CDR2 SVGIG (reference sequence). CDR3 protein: CAWSPGLRTDTQYF. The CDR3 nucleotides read TGTGCCTGGAGTCCAGGGCTTCGCACAGATACGCAGTATTTT.

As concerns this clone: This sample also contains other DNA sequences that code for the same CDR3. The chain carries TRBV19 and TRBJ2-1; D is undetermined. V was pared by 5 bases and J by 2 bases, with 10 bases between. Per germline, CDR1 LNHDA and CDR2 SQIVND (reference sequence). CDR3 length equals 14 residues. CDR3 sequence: CASSDRPAYNEQFF. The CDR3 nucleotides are TGTGCCAGTAGTGACCGACCCGCCTACAATGAGCAGTTCTTC.

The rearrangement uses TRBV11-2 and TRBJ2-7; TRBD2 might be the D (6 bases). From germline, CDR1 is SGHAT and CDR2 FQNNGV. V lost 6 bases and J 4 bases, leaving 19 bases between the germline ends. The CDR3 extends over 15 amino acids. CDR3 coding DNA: TGTGCCAGCAGTCCTAATTCGGGGGATGGGTACGAGCAGTACTTC. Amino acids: CASSPNSGDGYEQYF.

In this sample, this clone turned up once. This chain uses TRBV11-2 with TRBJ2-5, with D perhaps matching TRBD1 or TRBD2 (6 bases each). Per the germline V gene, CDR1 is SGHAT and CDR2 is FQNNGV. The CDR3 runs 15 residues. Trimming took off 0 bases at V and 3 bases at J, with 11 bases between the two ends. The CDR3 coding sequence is TGTGCCAGCAGCTTAGAAGGGGGGTGGGAAGAGACCCAGTACTTC. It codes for CASSLEGGWEETQYF.

CDR3 DNA sequence: TGCGCCAGCAGTTACATGACAGGGGGGGCCTATGGCTACACCTTC. Translating it yields CASSYMTGGAYGYTF. The genes are TRBV5-1 and TRBJ1-2, with 9 bases matching TRBD1. The J segment lost 4 bases and the V segment lost 5 bases, leaving 9 bases of the junction unmatched. This CDR3 has 15 amino acids. CDR1 SGHRS and CDR2 YFSETQ come from the germline V gene.

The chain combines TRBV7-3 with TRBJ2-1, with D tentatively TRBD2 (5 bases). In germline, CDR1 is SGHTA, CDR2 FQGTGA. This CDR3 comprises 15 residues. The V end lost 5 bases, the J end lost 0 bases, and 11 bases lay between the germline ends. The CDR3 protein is CASSPTSSSYNEQFF. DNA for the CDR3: TGTGCCAGCAGCCCTACTAGTAGCTCCTACAATGAGCAGTTCTTC.

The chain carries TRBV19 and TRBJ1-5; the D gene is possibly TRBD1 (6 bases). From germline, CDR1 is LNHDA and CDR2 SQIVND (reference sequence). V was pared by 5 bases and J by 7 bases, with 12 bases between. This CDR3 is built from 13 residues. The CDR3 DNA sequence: TGTGCCAGTAGTTTGGGGGGACAACAGCCCCAGCATTTT. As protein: CASSLGGQQPQHF.

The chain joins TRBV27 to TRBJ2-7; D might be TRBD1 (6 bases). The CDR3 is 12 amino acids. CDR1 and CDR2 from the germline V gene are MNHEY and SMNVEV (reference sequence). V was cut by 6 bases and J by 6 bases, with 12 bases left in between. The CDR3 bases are TGTGCCAGCAGGTACAGGGATAGCGAGCAGTACTTC. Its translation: CASRYRDSEQYF.

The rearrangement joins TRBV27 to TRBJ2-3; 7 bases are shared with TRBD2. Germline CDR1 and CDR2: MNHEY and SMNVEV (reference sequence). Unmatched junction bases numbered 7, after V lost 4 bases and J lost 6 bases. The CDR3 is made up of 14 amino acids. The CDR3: CASSYGGGRDTQYF. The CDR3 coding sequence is TGTGCCAGCAGTTACGGGGGAGGGCGGGATACGCAGTATTTT.

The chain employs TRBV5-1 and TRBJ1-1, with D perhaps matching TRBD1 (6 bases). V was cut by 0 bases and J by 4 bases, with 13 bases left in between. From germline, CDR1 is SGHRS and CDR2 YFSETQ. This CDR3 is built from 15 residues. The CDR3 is CASSLATGKGTEAFF. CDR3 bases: TGCGCCAGCAGCTTGGCCACAGGGAAGGGCACTGAAGCTTTCTTT.

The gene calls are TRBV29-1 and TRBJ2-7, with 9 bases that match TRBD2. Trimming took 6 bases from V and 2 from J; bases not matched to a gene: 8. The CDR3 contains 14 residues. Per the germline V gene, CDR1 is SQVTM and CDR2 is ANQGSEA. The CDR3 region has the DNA TGCAGCGTCTTGGGACTAGCAAACACCTACGAGCAGTACTTC. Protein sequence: CSVLGLANTYEQYF.

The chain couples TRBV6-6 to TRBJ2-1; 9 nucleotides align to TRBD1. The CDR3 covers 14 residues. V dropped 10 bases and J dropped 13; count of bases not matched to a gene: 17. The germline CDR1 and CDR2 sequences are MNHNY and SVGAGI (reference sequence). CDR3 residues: CATLEAGQGMLQFF. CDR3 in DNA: TGTGCCACCCTAGAGGCGGGACAGGGAATGTTACAGTTCTTC.

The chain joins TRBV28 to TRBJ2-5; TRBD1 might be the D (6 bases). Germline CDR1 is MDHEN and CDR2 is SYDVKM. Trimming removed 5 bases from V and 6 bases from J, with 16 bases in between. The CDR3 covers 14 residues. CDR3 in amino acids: CASSLPGARKTQYF. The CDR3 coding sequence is TGTGCCAGCAGTCTACCAGGGGCGAGGAAGACCCAGTACTTC.